The 27 T cell receptor beta chains below were found in one sample sequenced in a study of OX40 agonist ivuxolimab in advanced cancers. The data were produced by immunoSEQ multiplex PCR, yet TCRdb's version contains in-frame clones alone and is incomplete. The sample includes approximately 81,000 clones, 85% to 90% of them seen just once. This specimen was CD4+ or CD8+ T cells sorted from blood, taken in a trial of the OX40 agonist ivuxolimab. Receptors originate from an adult with an advanced solid tumor such as melanoma, head and neck, liver or kidney cancer.

The V gene is TRBV27, the J gene TRBJ2-3, with D hard to call. The CDR3 runs to 16 residues. Germline lookup yields CDR1 MNHEY and CDR2 SMNVEV (reference sequence). V was pared by 6 bases and J by 6 bases, with 22 bases between. CDR3 bases: TGTGCCAGCAGGCCCCGAGAGAGGTATAAGGAGGATACGCAGTATTTT. Translated: CASRPRERYKEDTQYF.

The CDR3 is CASSPGQGIRYEQYF. DNA of the CDR3: TGTGCCAGCAGTCCCGGACAGGGGATTCGCTACGAGCAGTACTTC. This chain uses TRBV6-5 with TRBJ2-7; 9 positions match TRBD1. Germline V gene sequence: CDR1 MNHEY, CDR2 SVGAGI. The CDR3 runs 15 residues. J gave up 3 bases and V 5 bases, and 8 bases lay outside the gene matches.

The V gene is TRBV18, the J gene TRBJ2-7; a possible D gene is TRBD1 (6 bases). The CDR3 contains 12 residues. Trimming left V 4 bases short and J 5 bases short, with 9 bases between. Per the germline V gene, CDR1 is KGHSH and CDR2 is LQKENI. The CDR3 DNA sequence: TGTGCCAGCTCACAACAGGGCAACGAGCAGTACTTC. Translating gives CASSQQGNEQYF. Supplemented by reference TRBV18 and TRBJ2-7, the full variable domain reads NAGVMQNPRHLVRRRGQEARLRCSPMKGHSHVYWYRQLPEEGLKFMVYLQKENIIDESGMPKERFSAEFPKEGPSILRIQQVVRGDSAAYFCASSQQGNEQYFGPGTRLTVT.

DNA for the CDR3: TGTGCCAGCTCACCCCCAGGGCGCGACACTGAAGCTTTCTTT. This encodes CASSPPGRDTEAFF. The V and J genes are TRBV18 and TRBJ1-1; D may be TRBD1 (5 bases). The CDR3 loop spans 14 amino acids. V was clipped by 3 bases and J by 3 bases, with 11 bases between them. CDR1 is KGHSH and CDR2 is LQKENI in the germline V gene.

V gene TRBV7-3 combines with J gene TRBJ2-3; 9 bases align to TRBD2. Per the germline V gene, CDR1 is SGHTA and CDR2 is FQGTGA. The CDR3 is 14 residues long. The CDR3 DNA sequence: TGTGCGTCCAGGGCGGGGGGGTACACAGATACGCAGTATTTT. It specifies CASRAGGYTDTQYF.

The genes are TRBV11-1 and TRBJ2-1; D may match TRBD1 or TRBD2 (5 bases each). Germline CDR1 is SGHAT and CDR2 is FQDESV (reference sequence). Trimming left V 2 bases short and J 2 bases short, with 16 bases between. This CDR3 comprises 17 residues. This chain's CDR3 is CASSLTGVVGAYNEQFF. The CDR3 DNA reads TGTGCCAGCAGCTTAACGGGTGTAGTGGGGGCCTACAATGAGCAGTTCTTC. Based on the CDR3 plus reference TRBV11-1 and TRBJ2-1, the full variable domain is EAEVAQSPRYKITEKSQAVAFWCDPISGHATLYWYRQILGQGPELLVQFQDESVVDDSQLPKDRFSAERLKGVDSTLKIQPAELGDSAMYLCASSLTGVVGAYNEQFFGPGTRLTVL.

The chain joins TRBV7-3 to TRBJ2-1; 8 bases are shared with TRBD1. Germline V CDR1 and CDR2: SGHTA, FQGTGA. Losses at the gene ends were 5 bases for V and 2 bases for J; bases not matched to a gene: 5. The CDR3 covers 15 residues. CDR3 loop: CASSPDRATYNEQFF. The CDR3 DNA reads TGTGCCAGCAGCCCGGACAGGGCCACCTACAATGAGCAGTTCTTC.

The chain couples TRBV7-2 to TRBJ2-7, with D uncertain. This CDR3 has 15 amino acids. CDR1 and CDR2 from the germline V gene are SGHTA and FQGNSA. V was shortened by 5 bases and J by 2 bases, with 16 bases between the two germline ends. CDR3 sequence reads: CASSPDPARTYEQYF. The CDR3 bases are TGTGCCAGCAGCCCCGACCCCGCGCGTACCTACGAGCAGTACTTC.

CDR3 DNA: TGTGCCACTACCCAGACTAGCGGGGGGACCAACAATGAGCAGTTCTTC. It encodes CATTQTSGGTNNEQFF. J is TRBJ2-1 and V is TRBV19; 13 bases agree with TRBD2. The CDR3 loop spans 16 amino acids. Per germline, CDR1 LNHDA and CDR2 SQIVND (reference sequence). Trimming at V came to 10 bases and at J to 5 bases, leaving 11 bases not matched to a gene.

The V and J genes are TRBV6-1 and TRBJ1-1; perhaps TRBD1 as D (6 bases). The CDR3 has 15 residues. Trimming removed 2 bases from V and 5 bases from J, with 15 bases in between. Germline CDR1 reads MNHNS; CDR2 reads SASEGT. CDR3 sequence reads: CASSERGGLVTEAFF. The CDR3 nucleotides read TGTGCCAGCAGTGAAAGGGGGGGGCTGGTAACTGAAGCTTTCTTT.

This clone was recorded only once. The J gene is TRBJ2-7, the V gene TRBV4-2; D possibly corresponds to TRBD1 (5 bases). Trimming removed 1 base at V and 0 bases at J, with 10 bases between. The CDR3 sequence is 15 residues long. Germline assignment: CDR1 LGHNA and CDR2 YNFKEQ. As DNA, the CDR3 is TGTGCCAGCAGCCAAGCGACAGAGCCCTCCTACGAGCAGTACTTC. Protein sequence: CASSQATEPSYEQYF.

The gene calls are TRBV4-1 and TRBJ2-7; TRBD1 matches 9 bases. CDR3 length equals 15 residues. Trimming took 4 bases from V and 1 from J; bases not matched to a gene: 5. The germline CDR1 and CDR2 sequences are MGHRA and YSYEKL. The CDR3 bases are TGCGCCAGCAGCCCTGGACAGGGGAAATCCTACGAGCAGTACTTC. The encoded protein is CASSPGQGKSYEQYF.

V is TRBV4-3 and J is TRBJ2-5; 7 bases are a match to TRBD2. V lost 0 bases and J lost 5; bases outside the gene matches: 3. In germline, CDR1 is LGHNA, CDR2 YSLEER. CDR3 length equals 14 residues. As DNA, the CDR3 is TGCGCCAGCAGCCAAGATCTGGGGGGGGAGACCCAGTACTTC. Its translation is CASSQDLGGETQYF.

This clone is a singleton in its sample. CDR3 bases: TGTGCCAGCAGCTTCCGCCGACAGGGCAATAATTCACCCCTCCACTTT. Amino acid sequence: CASSFRRQGNNSPLHF. The V gene is TRBV11-1, the J gene TRBJ1-6; 7 nucleotides agree with TRBD1. The CDR3 has 16 amino acids. With 3 bases clipped from V and 5 bases from J, the junction kept 7 bases outside the gene matches. The germline V gene has CDR1 SGHAT and CDR2 FQDESV (reference sequence).

The sample holds a few counts of this clone. The CDR3 coding sequence is TGTGCCAGCAGCTTGGTGACAGGGGATGGCTACACCTTC. It translates to CASSLVTGDGYTF. V usage is TRBV5-4 and J usage is TRBJ1-2, with TRBD1 matching 8 bases. The CDR3 sequence is 13 residues long. CDR1 SGHNT and CDR2 YYREEE come from the germline V gene (reference sequence). V was pared by 0 bases and J by 6 bases, with 1 base of the junction left unmatched.

The chain couples TRBV9 to TRBJ1-6; D may be TRBD1 (6 bases). V dropped 4 bases and J dropped 8 bases, with 16 bases sitting between them. The CDR3 is made up of 15 amino acids. CDR1 is SGDLS and CDR2 is YYNGEE in the germline V gene. CDR3: CASSPQGMRDSPLHF. The CDR3 DNA follows: TGTGCCAGCAGCCCTCAGGGGATGAGGGATTCACCCCTCCACTTT.

This rearrangement joins TRBV4-2 to TRBJ1-1; 7 bases are a match to TRBD1. CDR3 length: 16 amino acids. The V gene end was trimmed by 5 bases and the J gene end by 0 bases; junction bases not matched to a gene: 9. The germline CDR1 and CDR2 sequences are LGHNA and YNFKEQ. DNA of the CDR3: TGTGCCAGCAGCGGGGACAGACGACTTATGAACACTGAAGCTTTCTTT. Its protein product is CASSGDRRLMNTEAFF.

V gene TRBV14 combines with J gene TRBJ2-5, with no clear D. V lost 1 base and J lost 4, with 7 bases in between. CDR3 size: 13 residues. Germline CDR1 and CDR2: SGHDN and FVKESK. DNA for the CDR3: TGTGCCAGCAGCCAAGGGTCCGGAGAGACCCAGTACTTC. This sequence encodes CASSQGSGETQYF.

The chain has TRBV19 and TRBJ1-2; D unclear. Germline V gene lookup returns CDR1 LNHDA and CDR2 SQIVND (reference sequence). The ends were cut back, 5 bases at V and 7 bases at J, with 8 bases in the middle. There are 11 residues in the CDR3. CDR3 residues: CASSVRSGYTF. CDR3 coding DNA: TGTGCCAGTAGTGTGAGGAGTGGCTACACCTTC.

This chain uses TRBV4-1 with TRBJ2-4; D not resolved. Germline CDR1 reads MGHRA; CDR2 reads YSYEKL. V lost 1 base and J 4 bases, leaving 11 bases between the germline ends. The CDR3 runs 15 residues. The DNA for the CDR3 is TGCGCCAGCAGCCAAGGTCCTACTACAAAAAACATTCAGTACTTC. Its translation is CASSQGPTTKNIQYF.

The genes are TRBV7-9 and TRBJ1-4; D is undetermined. Looked up from germline, CDR1 is SEHNR and CDR2 is FQNEAQ (reference sequence). V was shortened by 1 base and J by 7 bases, with 10 bases between the two germline ends. The CDR3 is 14 residues long. CDR3 bases: TGTGCCAGCAGCTTAGAGGAACGTGGTGAAAAACTGTTTTTT. Amino acids: CASSLEERGEKLFF.

The chain is built from TRBV18 and TRBJ2-7; tentative D call: TRBD1 (6 bases). V was pared by 0 bases and J by 3 bases, with 15 bases between. Germline loops: CDR1 KGHSH, CDR2 LQKENI. The CDR3 runs 16 residues. Here the CDR3 DNA reads TGTGCCAGCTCACCACCGTCGCGGACAGCCAGCTACGAGCAGTACTTC. Its protein product is CASSPPSRTASYEQYF.

The chain recombines TRBV5-4 with TRBJ1-1, with D hard to call. This CDR3 is 15 amino acids long. V was pared by 0 bases and J by 0 bases, with 9 bases between. The germline V gene has CDR1 SGHNT and CDR2 YYREEE (reference sequence). The CDR3 sequence: CASSLGGRMNTEAFF. The CDR3, as DNA: TGTGCCAGCAGCTTGGGTGGACGGATGAACACTGAAGCTTTCTTT.

CDR3 protein: CASSPVRGTGELFF. For the CDR3, the DNA is TGTGCCAGCTCACCTGTGAGAGGCACCGGGGAGCTGTTTTTT. The chain combines TRBV18 with TRBJ2-2; D unclear. The CDR3 totals 14 residues. Trimming removed 3 bases from V and 4 bases from J, with 9 bases in between. Per the germline V gene, CDR1 is KGHSH and CDR2 is LQKENI.

This chain joins TRBV4-1 and TRBJ2-7, with 7 bases fitting TRBD1. CDR1 is MGHRA, CDR2 YSYEKL, per germline. The CDR3 totals 14 residues. V lost 4 bases and J lost 5; bases outside the gene matches: 8. The CDR3 is CASSLPDRKDEQYF. As DNA, the CDR3 is TGCGCCAGCAGCCTCCCGGACAGGAAGGACGAGCAGTACTTC.

V usage is TRBV5-6 and J usage is TRBJ2-5; 9 nucleotides align to TRBD1. The CDR3 contains 16 residues. Germline CDR1 and CDR2: SGHDT and YYEEEE. The V segment lost 2 bases and the J segment 2 bases; nucleotides outside the gene matches: 7. CDR3 nucleotides: TGTGCCAGCAGCTTATTCGGGACAGGGCCGCAAGAGACCCAGTACTTC. Translated: CASSLFGTGPQETQYF.

J is TRBJ1-2 and V is TRBV15, with D unresolved. CDR3 length equals 16 residues. V lost 3 bases to trimming and J lost 4 bases, with 18 bases between them. Per the germline V gene, CDR1 is LNHNV and CDR2 is YYDKDF (reference sequence). CDR3 protein: CATSSPGTPEGYGYTF. In DNA, the CDR3 is TGTGCCACCAGCAGCCCCGGAACCCCAGAAGGCTATGGCTACACCTTC.